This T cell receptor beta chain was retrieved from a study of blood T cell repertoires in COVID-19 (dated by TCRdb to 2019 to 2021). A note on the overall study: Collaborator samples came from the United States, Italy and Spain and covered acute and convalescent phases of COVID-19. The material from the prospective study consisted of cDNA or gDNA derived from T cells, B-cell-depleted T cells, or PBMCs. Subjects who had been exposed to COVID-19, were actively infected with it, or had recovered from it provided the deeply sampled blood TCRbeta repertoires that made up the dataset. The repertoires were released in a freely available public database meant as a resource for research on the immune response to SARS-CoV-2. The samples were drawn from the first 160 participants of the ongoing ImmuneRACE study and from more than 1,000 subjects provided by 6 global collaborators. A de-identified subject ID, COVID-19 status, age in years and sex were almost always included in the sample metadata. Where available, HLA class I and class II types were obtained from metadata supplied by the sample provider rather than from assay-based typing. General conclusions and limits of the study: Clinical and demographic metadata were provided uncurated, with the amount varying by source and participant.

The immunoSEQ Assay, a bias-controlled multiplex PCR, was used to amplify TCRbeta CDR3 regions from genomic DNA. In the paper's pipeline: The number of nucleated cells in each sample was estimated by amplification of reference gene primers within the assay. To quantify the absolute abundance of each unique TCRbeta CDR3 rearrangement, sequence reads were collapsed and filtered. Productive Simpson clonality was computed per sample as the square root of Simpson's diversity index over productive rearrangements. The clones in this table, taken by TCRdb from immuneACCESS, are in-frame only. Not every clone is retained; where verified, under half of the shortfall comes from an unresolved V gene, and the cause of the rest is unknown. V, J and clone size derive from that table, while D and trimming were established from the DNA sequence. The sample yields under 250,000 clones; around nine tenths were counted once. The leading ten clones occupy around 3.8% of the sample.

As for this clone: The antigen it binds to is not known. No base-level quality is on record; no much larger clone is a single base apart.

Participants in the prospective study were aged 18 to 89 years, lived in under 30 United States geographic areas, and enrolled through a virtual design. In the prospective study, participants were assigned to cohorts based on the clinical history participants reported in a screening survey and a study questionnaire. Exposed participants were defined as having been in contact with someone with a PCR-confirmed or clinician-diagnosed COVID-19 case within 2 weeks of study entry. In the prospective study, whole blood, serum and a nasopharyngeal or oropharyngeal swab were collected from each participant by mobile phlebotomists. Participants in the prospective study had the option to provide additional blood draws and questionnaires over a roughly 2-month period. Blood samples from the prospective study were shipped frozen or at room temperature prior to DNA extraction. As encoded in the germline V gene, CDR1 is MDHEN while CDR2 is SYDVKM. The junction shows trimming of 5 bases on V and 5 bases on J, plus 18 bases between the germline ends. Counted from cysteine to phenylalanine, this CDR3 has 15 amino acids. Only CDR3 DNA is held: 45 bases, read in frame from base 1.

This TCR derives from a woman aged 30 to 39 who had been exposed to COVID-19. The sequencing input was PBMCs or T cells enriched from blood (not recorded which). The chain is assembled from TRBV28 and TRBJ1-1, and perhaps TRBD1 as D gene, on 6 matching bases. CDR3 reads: CASSPPSRGGTEAFF. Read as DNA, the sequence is TGTGCCAGCAGTCCCCCCAGCAGGGGCGGGACTGAAGCTTTCTTT. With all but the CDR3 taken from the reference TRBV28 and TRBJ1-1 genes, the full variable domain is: DVKVTQSSRYLVKRTGEKVFLECVQDMDHENMFWYRQDPGLGLRLIYFSYDVKMKEKGDIPEGYSVSREKKERFSLILESASTNQTSMYLCASSPPSRGGTEAFFGQGTRLTVV.